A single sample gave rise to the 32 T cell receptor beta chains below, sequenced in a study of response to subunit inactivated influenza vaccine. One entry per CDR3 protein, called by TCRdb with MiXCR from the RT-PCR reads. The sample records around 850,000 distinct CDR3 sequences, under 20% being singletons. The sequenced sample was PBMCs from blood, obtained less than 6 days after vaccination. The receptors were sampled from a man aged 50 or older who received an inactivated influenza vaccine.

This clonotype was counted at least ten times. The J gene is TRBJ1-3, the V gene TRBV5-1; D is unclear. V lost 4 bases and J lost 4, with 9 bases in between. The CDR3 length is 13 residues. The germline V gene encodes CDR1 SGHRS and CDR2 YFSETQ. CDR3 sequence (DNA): TGCGCCAGCAGCCCTGGATCCGGAAACACCATATATTTT. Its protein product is CASSPGSGNTIYF.

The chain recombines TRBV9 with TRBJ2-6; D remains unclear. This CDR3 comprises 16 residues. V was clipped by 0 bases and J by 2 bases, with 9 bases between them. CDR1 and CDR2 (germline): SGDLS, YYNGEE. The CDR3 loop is CASSVDPGAGANVLTF. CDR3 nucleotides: TGTGCCAGCAGCGTAGACCCCGGTGCTGGGGCCAACGTCCTGACTTTC.

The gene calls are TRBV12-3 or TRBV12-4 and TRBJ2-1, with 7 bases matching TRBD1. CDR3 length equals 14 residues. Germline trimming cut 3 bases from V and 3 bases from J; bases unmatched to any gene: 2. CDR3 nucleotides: TGTGCCAGCAGTTTTCGGACAGGCTACAATGAGCAGTTCTTC. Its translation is CASSFRTGYNEQFF.

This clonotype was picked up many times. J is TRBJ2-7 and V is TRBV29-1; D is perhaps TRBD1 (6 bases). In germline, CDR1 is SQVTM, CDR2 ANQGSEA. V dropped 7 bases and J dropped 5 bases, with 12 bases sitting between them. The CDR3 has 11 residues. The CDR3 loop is CSAGTTDEQYF. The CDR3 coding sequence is TGCAGCGCTGGGACAACGGACGAGCAGTACTTC.

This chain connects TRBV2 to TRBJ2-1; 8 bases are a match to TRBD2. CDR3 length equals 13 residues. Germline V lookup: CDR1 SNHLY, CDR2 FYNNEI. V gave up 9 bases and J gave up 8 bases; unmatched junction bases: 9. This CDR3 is CASSPPGRDEQFF. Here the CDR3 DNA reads TGTGCCAGTAGTCCCCCCGGGAGGGATGAGCAGTTCTTC.

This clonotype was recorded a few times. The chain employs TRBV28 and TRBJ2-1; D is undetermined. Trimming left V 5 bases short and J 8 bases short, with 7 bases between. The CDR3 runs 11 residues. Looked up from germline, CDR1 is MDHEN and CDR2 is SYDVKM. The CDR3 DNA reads TGTGCCAGCAGTCGCACGTATGAGCAGTTCTTC. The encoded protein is CASSRTYEQFF.

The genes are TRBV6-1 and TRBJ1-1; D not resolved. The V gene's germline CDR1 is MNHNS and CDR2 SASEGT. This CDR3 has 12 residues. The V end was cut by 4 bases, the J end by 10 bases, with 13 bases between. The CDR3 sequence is CASSVHVSGAFF. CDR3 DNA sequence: TGTGCCAGCAGTGTACACGTTAGCGGAGCTTTCTTT.

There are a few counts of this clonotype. The CDR3 reads CASSRDSSWKGQFF. CDR3 in DNA: TGTGCCAGCAGTCGGGACAGCTCATGGAAGGGGCAGTTCTTC. The rearrangement uses TRBV2 and TRBJ2-1; TRBD1 agrees at 7 bases. Trimming cost V 5 bases and J 12 bases; bases outside gene matches: 13. CDR3 length: 14 amino acids. CDR1 is SNHLY and CDR2 is FYNNEI in the germline V gene.

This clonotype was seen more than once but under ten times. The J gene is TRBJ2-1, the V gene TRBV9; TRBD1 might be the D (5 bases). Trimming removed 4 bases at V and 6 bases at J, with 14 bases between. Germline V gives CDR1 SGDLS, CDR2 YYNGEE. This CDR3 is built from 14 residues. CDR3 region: CASSIATGSNEQFF. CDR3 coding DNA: TGTGCCAGCAGCATAGCTACAGGTTCCAATGAGCAGTTCTTC.

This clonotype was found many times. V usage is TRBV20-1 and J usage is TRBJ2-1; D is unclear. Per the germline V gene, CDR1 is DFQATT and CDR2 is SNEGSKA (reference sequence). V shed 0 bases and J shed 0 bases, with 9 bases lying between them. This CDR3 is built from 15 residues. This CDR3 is CSARDIYSSYNEQFF. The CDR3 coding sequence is TGCAGTGCTAGAGACATATATAGCTCCTACAATGAGCAGTTCTTC.

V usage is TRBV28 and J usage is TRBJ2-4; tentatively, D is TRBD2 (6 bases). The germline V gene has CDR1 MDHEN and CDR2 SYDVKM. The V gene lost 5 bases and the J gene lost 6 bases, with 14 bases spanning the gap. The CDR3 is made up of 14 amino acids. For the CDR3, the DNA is TGTGCCAGCAGTCCCCAAGGAGGGTTAAACATTCAGTACTTC. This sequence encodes CASSPQGGLNIQYF. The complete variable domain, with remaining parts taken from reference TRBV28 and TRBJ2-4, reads DVKVTQSSRYLVKRTGEKVFLECVQDMDHENMFWYRQDPGLGLRLIYFSYDVKMKEKGDIPEGYSVSREKKERFSLILESASTNQTSMYLCASSPQGGLNIQYFGAGTRLSVL.

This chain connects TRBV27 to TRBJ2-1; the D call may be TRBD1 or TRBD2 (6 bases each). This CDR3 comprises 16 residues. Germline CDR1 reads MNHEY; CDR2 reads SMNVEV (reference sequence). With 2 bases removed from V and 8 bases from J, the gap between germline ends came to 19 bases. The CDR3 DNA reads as TGTGCCAGCAGTTTAATTGGGGGGCGAGTAAACGATGAGCAGTTCTTC. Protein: CASSLIGGRVNDEQFF.

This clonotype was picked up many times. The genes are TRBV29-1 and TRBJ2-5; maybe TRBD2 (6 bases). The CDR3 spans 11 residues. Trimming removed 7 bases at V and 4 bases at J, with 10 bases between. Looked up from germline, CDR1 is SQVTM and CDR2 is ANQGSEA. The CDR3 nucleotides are TGCAGCGCCCCCGGGGGAGAGACCCAGTACTTC. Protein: CSAPGGETQYF.

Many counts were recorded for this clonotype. CDR3 loop: CASSVYSGGATDTQYF. Here the CDR3 DNA reads TGTGCCAGCAGTGTCTATAGCGGGGGGGCCACAGATACGCAGTATTTT. This rearrangement joins TRBV12-3 or TRBV12-4 to TRBJ2-3; 11 bases are shared with TRBD2. Unmatched junction bases numbered 6, after V lost 5 bases and J lost 2 bases. The CDR3 is 16 amino acids.

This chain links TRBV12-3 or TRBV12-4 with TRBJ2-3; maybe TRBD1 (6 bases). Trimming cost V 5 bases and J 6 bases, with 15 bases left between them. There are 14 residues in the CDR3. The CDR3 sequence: CASSTTPGADTQYF. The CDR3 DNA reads TGTGCCAGCAGTACTACTCCAGGGGCGGATACGCAGTATTTT.

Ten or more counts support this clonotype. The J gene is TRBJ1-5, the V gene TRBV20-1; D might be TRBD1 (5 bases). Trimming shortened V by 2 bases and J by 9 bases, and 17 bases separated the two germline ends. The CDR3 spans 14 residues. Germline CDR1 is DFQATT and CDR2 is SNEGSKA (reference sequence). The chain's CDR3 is CSARPAGQIGPQHF. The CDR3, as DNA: TGCAGTGCTAGACCAGCGGGGCAAATCGGGCCCCAGCATTTT.

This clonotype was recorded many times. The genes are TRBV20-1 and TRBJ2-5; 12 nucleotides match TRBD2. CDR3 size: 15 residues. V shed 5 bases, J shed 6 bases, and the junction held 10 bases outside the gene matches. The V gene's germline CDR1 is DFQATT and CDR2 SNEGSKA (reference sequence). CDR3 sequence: CSASTLTSGGQTQYF. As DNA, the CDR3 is TGCAGTGCTTCTACACTGACTAGCGGGGGCCAGACCCAGTACTTC.

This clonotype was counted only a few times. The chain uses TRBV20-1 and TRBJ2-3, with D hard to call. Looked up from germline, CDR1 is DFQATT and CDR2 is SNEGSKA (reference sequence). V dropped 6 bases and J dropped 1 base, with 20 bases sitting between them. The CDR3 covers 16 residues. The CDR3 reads CSAPLNPLRGTDTQYF. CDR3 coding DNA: TGCAGTGCACCATTAAACCCGCTTCGGGGCACAGATACGCAGTATTTT.

CDR3 nucleotide sequence: TGTGCCACCAGTGACCCTCTTCAGACAGCGGGAGGGCCTAAGAGATATCCATTGGGGCAGTTCTTC. Protein sequence: CATSDPLQTAGGPKRYPLGQFF. The chain couples TRBV24-1 to TRBJ2-1, with 10 nucleotides matching TRBD2. This CDR3 comprises 22 residues. Germline trimming cut 4 bases from V and 12 bases from J; bases unmatched to any gene: 32. In germline, CDR1 is KGHDR, CDR2 SFDVKD.

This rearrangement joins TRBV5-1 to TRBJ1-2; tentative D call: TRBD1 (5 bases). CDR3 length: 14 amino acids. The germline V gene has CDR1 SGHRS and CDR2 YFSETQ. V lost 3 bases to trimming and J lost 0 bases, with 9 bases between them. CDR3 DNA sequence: TGCGCCAGCAGCTACGGACAACCTAACTATGGCTACACCTTC. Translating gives CASSYGQPNYGYTF.

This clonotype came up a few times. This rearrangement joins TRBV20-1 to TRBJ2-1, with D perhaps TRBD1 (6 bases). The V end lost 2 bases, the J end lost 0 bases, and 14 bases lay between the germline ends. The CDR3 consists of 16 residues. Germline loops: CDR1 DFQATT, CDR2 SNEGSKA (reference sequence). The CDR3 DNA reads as TGCAGTGCTAGAACCGCAGGGGATAGCTCCTACAATGAGCAGTTCTTC. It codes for CSARTAGDSSYNEQFF.

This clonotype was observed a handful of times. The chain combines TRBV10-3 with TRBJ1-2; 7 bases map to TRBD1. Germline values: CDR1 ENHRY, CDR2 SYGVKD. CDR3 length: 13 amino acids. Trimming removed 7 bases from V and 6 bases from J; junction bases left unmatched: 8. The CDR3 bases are TGTGCCATCACCCCCGGGACAGTCGATGGCTACACCTTC. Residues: CAITPGTVDGYTF.

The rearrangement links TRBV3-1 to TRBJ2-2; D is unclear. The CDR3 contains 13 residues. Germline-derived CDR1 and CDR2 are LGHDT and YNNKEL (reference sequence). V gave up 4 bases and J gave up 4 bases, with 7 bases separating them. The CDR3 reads CASSPSATGELFF. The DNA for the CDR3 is TGTGCCAGCAGCCCGTCGGCCACCGGGGAGCTGTTTTTT.

The CDR3 spells CASTRRIGIGELFF. CDR3 DNA: TGTGCCAGCACCCGCCGAATAGGGATCGGGGAGCTGTTTTTT. The genes are TRBV12-3 or TRBV12-4 and TRBJ2-2; D not resolved. This CDR3 contains 14 residues. V was clipped by 7 bases and J by 7 bases, with 16 bases between them.

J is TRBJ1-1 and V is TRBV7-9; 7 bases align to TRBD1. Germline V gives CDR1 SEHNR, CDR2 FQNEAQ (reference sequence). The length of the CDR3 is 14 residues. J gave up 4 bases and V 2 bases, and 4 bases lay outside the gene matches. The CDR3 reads CASSLSTGVTEAFF. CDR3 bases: TGTGCCAGCAGCTTATCTACAGGGGTCACTGAAGCTTTCTTT.

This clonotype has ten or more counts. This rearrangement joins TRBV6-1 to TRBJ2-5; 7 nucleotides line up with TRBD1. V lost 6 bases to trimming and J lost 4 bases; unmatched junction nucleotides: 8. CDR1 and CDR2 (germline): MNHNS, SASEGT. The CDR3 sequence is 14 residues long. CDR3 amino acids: CASRHRGRVETQYF. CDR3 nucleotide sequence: TGTGCCAGCAGGCACAGGGGTCGGGTAGAGACCCAGTACTTC.

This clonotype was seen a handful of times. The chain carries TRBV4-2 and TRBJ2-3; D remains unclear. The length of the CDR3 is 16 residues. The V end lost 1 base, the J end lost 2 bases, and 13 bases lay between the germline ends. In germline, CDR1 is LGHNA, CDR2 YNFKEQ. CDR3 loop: CASSQVSGETTDTQYF. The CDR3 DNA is TGTGCCAGCAGCCAAGTGAGTGGAGAAACCACAGATACGCAGTATTTT.

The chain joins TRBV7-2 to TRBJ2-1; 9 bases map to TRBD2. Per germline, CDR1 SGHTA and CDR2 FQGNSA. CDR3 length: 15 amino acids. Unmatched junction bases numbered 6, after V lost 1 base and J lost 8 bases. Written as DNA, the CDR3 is TGTGCCAGCAGCTTAGTTGCGGGGGGGCATGATGAGCAGTTCTTC. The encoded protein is CASSLVAGGHDEQFF.

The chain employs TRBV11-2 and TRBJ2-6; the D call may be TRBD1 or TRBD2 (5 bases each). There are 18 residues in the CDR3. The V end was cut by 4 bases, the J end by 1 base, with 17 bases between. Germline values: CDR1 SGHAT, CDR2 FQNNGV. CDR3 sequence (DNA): TGTGCCAGCAGCTGGGGGACCCTCGTCTTATCTGGGGCCAACGTCCTGACTTTC. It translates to CASSWGTLVLSGANVLTF.

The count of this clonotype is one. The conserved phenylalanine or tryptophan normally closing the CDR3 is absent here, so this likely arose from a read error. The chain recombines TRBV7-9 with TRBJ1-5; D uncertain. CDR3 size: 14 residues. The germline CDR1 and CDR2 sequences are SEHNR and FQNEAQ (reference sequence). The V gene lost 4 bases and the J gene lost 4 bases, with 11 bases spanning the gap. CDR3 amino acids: CASSSRDGNQPQHL. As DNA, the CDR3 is TGTGCCAGCAGCTCCCGAGACGGAAATCAGCCCCAGCATCTT.

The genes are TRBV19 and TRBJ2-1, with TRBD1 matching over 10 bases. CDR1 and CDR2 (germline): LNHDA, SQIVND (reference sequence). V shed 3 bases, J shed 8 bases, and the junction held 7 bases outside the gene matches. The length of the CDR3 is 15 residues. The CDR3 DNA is TGTGCCAGTAGTATCGAGGACAGGGGGTTCGATGAGCAGTTCTTC. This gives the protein CASSIEDRGFDEQFF.

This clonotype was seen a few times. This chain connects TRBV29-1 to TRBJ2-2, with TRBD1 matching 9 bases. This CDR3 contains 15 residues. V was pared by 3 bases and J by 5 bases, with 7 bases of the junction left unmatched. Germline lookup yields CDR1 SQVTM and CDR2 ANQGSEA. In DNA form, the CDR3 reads TGCAGCGTTGATCTCGGGACAGGGCCAACCGGGGAGCTGTTTTTT. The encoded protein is CSVDLGTGPTGELFF.